The entry that follows covers one T cell receptor (beta chain) sequence. Its antigen specificity is not known. Base qualities are not at hand, and no much larger clone is one base apart. Measured from the cysteine to the phenylalanine, the CDR3 is 15 residues long. The CDR3 DNA has 45 bases and is translated from base 1. CDR1 SGHTS and CDR2 YDEGEE were looked up in the germline V gene. Trimming costs V 0 bases and J 7 bases, and their ends lie 14 bases apart. TCRbeta CDR3 regions were amplified from genomic DNA by means of the immunoSEQ Assay, a bias-controlled multiplex PCR. Per the authors' processing: Nucleated cell counts per sample were estimated from amplification of reference gene primers within the assay. To quantify the absolute abundance of each unique TCRbeta CDR3 rearrangement, sequence reads were collapsed and filtered. For each sample, productive Simpson clonality was calculated as the square root of Simpson's diversity index across productive rearrangements. The source is immuneACCESS, and TCRdb retained only in-frame sequences with V and J called. Part of the clones is not carried over; for the studies checked, unresolved V genes explain less than half of this, and the remainder is unexplained. The DNA was the basis for D and trimming; V, J and clone size are from that table. The sample table shows 150,000 to 200,000 clones, and around 82% are seen once. The top ten constitute approximately 7% of the sample.

The record originates from a study of blood T cell repertoires in COVID-19 (dated by TCRdb to 2020 to 2022). Turning to the overall study: Samples from collaborators originated in the United States, Italy and Spain and spanned both the acute and convalescent phases of COVID-19. Samples were obtained from the ongoing ImmuneRACE study (first 160 participants) and from 1,254 subjects provided by 6 global collaborators. The dataset comprised deeply sampled blood TCRbeta repertoires from subjects exposed to, actively infected with, or recovered from COVID-19. A de-identified subject ID, COVID-19 status, age in years and sex were almost always included in the sample metadata. Where HLA class I and class II types were available, the types were taken from metadata supplied by the sample provider, not from assay-based typing. The material from the prospective study consisted of cDNA or gDNA derived from T cells, B-cell-depleted T cells, or PBMCs. The repertoires were released in a freely available public database meant as a resource for research on the immune response to SARS-CoV-2. Here is what the overall study found, with its caveats: How much clinical and demographic metadata was included differed by source and by participant, and the metadata was provided uncurated.

At one collaborating source in Seattle, patients were enrolled during active infection and were followed longitudinally through the course of disease. The collaborating institutions used their own protocols to collect whole blood in K2EDTA tubes. For TCRbeta analysis, collaborators shipped samples as frozen whole blood, isolated PBMCs, or DNA extracted from either of those sample types. Sequenced sample: peripheral blood. Rearrangement joined TRBV5-8 to TRBJ1-5, with a tentative D gene TRBD1 over 5 matching bases. The receptor was isolated from a woman aged 40 to 49 with COVID-19, enrolled during active disease. The sequenced DNA is TGTGCCAGCAGCTTGGCCCTCGGGGGTTACCAGCCCCAGCATTTT. Translated, this gives CASSLALGGYQPQHF.